This TCR beta chain was observed in a study of T cells after yellow fever vaccination (dated by TCRdb to about 2019). For the study in its entirety: The SMART-Seq v4 Ultra Low Input RNA kit was used to prepare libraries from fractions with low cell numbers. To track T-cell clones before and after primary and booster YFV17D yellow fever vaccination, bulk TCR alpha and beta repertoires were sequenced longitudinally. The cohort comprised two healthy male donors, one aged 18 to 29 and one aged 30 to 39 years. Blood was drawn at multiple timepoints before and after primary and secondary immunization, with bulk PBMC replicates and cell subsets isolated. What the work shows at the level of the full study, not this receptor alone: A small share of clonotypes occurred in both CD4 and CD8 compartments, likely arising from convergent recombination. Most clones expanded after primary vaccination (about 96% of CD4 and approximately 86% of CD8) were re-detected after the booster, suggesting that broad memory maintenance occurred. Computational filtering was needed because FACS-sorted repertoires could contain abundant contaminating clonotypes from the bulk population. Compared with the primary T-cell response, the secondary T-cell response was weaker but faster, peaking on day 5 rather than day 15. Because the study included only two donors, the extent to which the findings can be generalized is limited.

In the paper's terms, the treatment or condition label means: live attenuated yellow fever vaccine strain. At every blood-draw timepoint, two biological replicates of bulk PBMCs were collected. PBMCs were isolated from peripheral blood using a standard Ficoll-Paque protocol. RNA was extracted with TriZol from bulk PBMCs, CD4 and CD8 fractions, and dextramer-positive and dextramer-negative fractions. The instrument was an Illumina NovaSeq 6000. TCR cDNA was made using 5'RACE template switching, a step that added a universal primer site and unique molecular identifiers. cDNA synthesis was primed from both the TCR alpha and TCR beta constant segments. Libraries were amplified in two PCR steps, with sample barcodes and sequencing adapters added in the second step. Sequencing of the libraries was done on either Illumina HiSeq 2500 (2x100 bp) or NovaSeq (2x150 bp). The authors' pipeline ran thus. Reads were demultiplexed and collapsed into UMI consensus sequences with MIGEC, and V(D)J alignment was performed with MiXCR. Clonotypes responding to the vaccine were identified with edgeR on replicate PBMC samples, with the criteria of FDR below 0.01 and a log2 fold change above 5 up to day 15. CD4 or CD8 identity was assigned to each bulk clonotype according to whether the clonotype was present at higher abundance in the sequenced CD4 repertoire or the sequenced CD8 repertoire. TCRdb handled the public reads itself, with Q25 trimming in fastp and clone calling in MiXCR, and kept productive beta chains. One record per CDR3 amino acid sequence lists the most common genes and DNA. TCRdb, rather than the study authors, made the V and J calls. The table for this sample lists around 330,000 distinct CDR3 sequences; approximately 3.8% of them were counted only once. The ten largest clones take up less than 25% of the sample.

Spanning cysteine to phenylalanine, the CDR3 consists of 15 amino acids. Of the read, only the CDR3 DNA is kept; its 45 bases are in frame from base 1. CDR1 and CDR2, looked up from the germline V gene, are SGHTA and FQGNSA. Trimmed from V: 5 bases; trimmed from J: 4 bases; junction bases lacking a gene match: 10. This clonotype was counted ten times or more. Its antigen is still unknown. No much larger clone exists at a distance of one base, and base qualities are not known. This specimen was PBMCs, taken on the day of the yellow fever booster vaccination. The sequence links TRBV7-2 to TRBJ1-1; TRBD1 lines up with 7 middle nucleotides. The sequence was collected from a man aged 18 to 30 who received the YFV17D yellow fever vaccine. The DNA reads as follows: TGTGCCAGCAGCCCTCGACAGGGTGGGACCACTGAAGCTTTCTTT. Its translation reads: CASSPRQGGTTEAFF.